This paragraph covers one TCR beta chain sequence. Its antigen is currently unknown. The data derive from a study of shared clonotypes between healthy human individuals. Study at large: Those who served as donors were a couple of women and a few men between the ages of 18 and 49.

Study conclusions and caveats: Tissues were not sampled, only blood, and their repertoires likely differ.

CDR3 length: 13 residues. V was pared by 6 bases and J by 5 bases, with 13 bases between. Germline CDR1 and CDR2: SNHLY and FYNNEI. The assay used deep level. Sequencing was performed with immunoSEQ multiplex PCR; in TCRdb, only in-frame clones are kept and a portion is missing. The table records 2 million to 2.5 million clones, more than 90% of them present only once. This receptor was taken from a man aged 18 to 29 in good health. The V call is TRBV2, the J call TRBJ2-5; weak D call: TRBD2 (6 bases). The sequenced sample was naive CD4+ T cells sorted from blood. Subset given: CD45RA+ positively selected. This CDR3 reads CASRPAGRETQYF. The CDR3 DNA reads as TGTGCCAGCAGGCCGGCAGGGAGGGAGACCCAGTACTTC.